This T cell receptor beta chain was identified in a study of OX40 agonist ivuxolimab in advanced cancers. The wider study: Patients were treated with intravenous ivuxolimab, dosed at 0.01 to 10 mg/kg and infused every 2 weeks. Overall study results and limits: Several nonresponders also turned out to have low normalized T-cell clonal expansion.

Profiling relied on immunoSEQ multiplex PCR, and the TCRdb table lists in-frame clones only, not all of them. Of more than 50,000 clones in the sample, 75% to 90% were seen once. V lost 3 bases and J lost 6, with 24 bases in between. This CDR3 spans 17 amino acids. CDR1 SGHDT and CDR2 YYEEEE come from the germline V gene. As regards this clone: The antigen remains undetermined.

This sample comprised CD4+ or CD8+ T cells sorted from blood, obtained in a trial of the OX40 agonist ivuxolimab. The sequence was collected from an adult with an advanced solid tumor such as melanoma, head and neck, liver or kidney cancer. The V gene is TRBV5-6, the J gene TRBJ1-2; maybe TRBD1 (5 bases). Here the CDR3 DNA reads TGTGCCAGCAGCTCTTACAGGTTCGGACTGGGTAAGGATGGCTACACCTTC. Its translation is CASSSYRFGLGKDGYTF.